The next 16 T cell receptor beta chains were all read from a single sample in a study of Ad26.COV2.S vaccination and SARS-CoV-2 variants. This table comes from immunoSEQ multiplex PCR, and its TCRdb copy is limited to in-frame clones, with some not included. The sample gives about 350,000 clones, 88% of which show up once; around 6.6% is in the top ten. Regarding treatment: around 19 received Ad26.COV2.S at low or high dose, single or two shots; several received placebo; per-sample allocation not given. Samples were taken on day 63 after the first vaccine or placebo injection. Sequences were derived from peripheral blood, sampled in a trial of Ad26.COV2.S vaccine versus placebo. The receptors were sampled from a person between 18 and 60 years old who received the Ad26.COV2.S COVID-19 vaccine or a placebo.

The CDR3 reads CASNGLDTQYF. The CDR3 DNA sequence: TGTGCCAGCAACGGGCTAGATACGCAGTATTTT. The chain is built from TRBV25-1 and TRBJ2-3; D unresolved. Germline V gene lookup returns CDR1 MGHDK and CDR2 SYGVNS. V dropped 7 bases and J dropped 5 bases, with 7 bases sitting between them. The CDR3 is 11 amino acids.

This clone was seen only a few times. The rearrangement uses TRBV7-9 and TRBJ2-7; the match to TRBD1 covers 10 bases. In germline, CDR1 is SEHNR, CDR2 FQNEAQ (reference sequence). The CDR3 runs to 19 residues. Trimming took 3 bases from V and 6 from J; bases not matched to a gene: 20. Here the CDR3 reads CASSFWRARDRGRSGEQYF. The CDR3 DNA reads TGTGCCAGCAGCTTTTGGCGCGCACGGGACAGGGGAAGGTCGGGCGAGCAGTACTTC.

The chain joins TRBV9 to TRBJ2-5; D is unclear. Between the trimmed V and J ends, which lost 0 bases and 1 base, there was a span of 10 bases. The CDR3 consists of 15 residues. Germline CDR1 SGDLS, CDR2 YYNGEE. DNA for the CDR3: TGTGCCAGCAGCGTAGGGGTGGCGACCCAAGAGACCCAGTACTTC. Translating gives CASSVGVATQETQYF.

J is TRBJ2-1 and V is TRBV9; 8 bases align to TRBD2. The CDR3 runs to 15 residues. Germline assignment: CDR1 SGDLS and CDR2 YYNGEE. The V and J ends lost 4 bases and 7 bases, in that order; junction bases with no gene match: 10. For the CDR3, the DNA is TGTGCCAGCAGCCCCTTAAGCGGGAGTCCTAATGAGCAGTTCTTC. As protein: CASSPLSGSPNEQFF.

V usage is TRBV6-4 and J usage is TRBJ1-2; possibly TRBD1 for D (5 bases). Trimming took 3 bases from V and 1 from J, leaving 12 bases between them. The germline V gene has CDR1 MRHNA and CDR2 SNTAGT. This CDR3 has 15 amino acids. CDR3 DNA: TGTGCCAGCAGTGAACAGGCTTTTGGTAACTATGGCTACACCTTC. This gives the protein CASSEQAFGNYGYTF.

The rearrangement uses TRBV27 and TRBJ1-2, with 7 nucleotides matching TRBD1. Germline CDR1 MNHEY, CDR2 SMNVEV (reference sequence). The trim removed 4 bases at V and 0 bases at J, leaving 11 bases unmatched. This CDR3 region has 17 residues. CDR3 nucleotide sequence: TGTGCCAGCAGTTCCCACAGGGGACGGTTAGCTAACTATGGCTACACCTTC. Protein product: CASSSHRGRLANYGYTF.

V is TRBV30 and J is TRBJ2-3, with D possibly matching TRBD1 (6 bases). From germline, CDR1 is GTSNPN and CDR2 SVGIG (reference sequence). This CDR3 contains 15 residues. V was shortened by 2 bases and J by 2 bases, with 14 bases between the two germline ends. The CDR3 reads CAWSFWTENTDTQYF. The CDR3 region has the DNA TGTGCCTGGAGTTTCTGGACAGAAAACACAGATACGCAGTATTTT.

The chain employs TRBV7-9 and TRBJ2-3, with 8 positions matching TRBD1. The CDR3 runs 15 residues. Unmatched junction bases numbered 7, after V lost 5 bases and J lost 3 bases. Germline CDR1 reads SEHNR; CDR2 reads FQNEAQ (reference sequence). The CDR3 coding sequence is TGTGCCAGCAGCCGGACAGGGAGAGAGACAGATACGCAGTATTTT. This codes for CASSRTGRETDTQYF.

The chain is built from TRBV19 and TRBJ2-2, with 12 bases aligning to TRBD2. The CDR3 has 15 amino acids. Unmatched junction bases numbered 3, after V lost 4 bases and J lost 6 bases. Germline values: CDR1 LNHDA, CDR2 SQIVND (reference sequence). As DNA, the CDR3 is TGTGCCAGTAGTACGGCTAGCGGGAGGGCCGGGGAGCTGTTTTTT. It codes for CASSTASGRAGELFF. The complete variable domain, with remaining parts taken from reference TRBV19 and TRBJ2-2, reads DGGITQSPKYLFRKEGQNVTLSCEQNLNHDAMYWYRQDPGQGLRLIYYSQIVNDFQKGDIAEGYSVSREKKESFPLTVTSAQKNPTAFYLCASSTASGRAGELFFGEGSRLTVL.

J is TRBJ2-2 and V is TRBV28; maybe TRBD2 (6 bases). V lost 3 bases and J lost 6, with 14 bases in between. This CDR3 spans 15 amino acids. Germline lookup yields CDR1 MDHEN and CDR2 SYDVKM. The CDR3 nucleotides read TGTGCCAGCAGTTTGTCACACCGGGGGTCCGGGGAGCTGTTTTTT. Translating it yields CASSLSHRGSGELFF.

The rearrangement uses TRBV19 and TRBJ1-5; no reliable D call. This CDR3 is built from 15 residues. Germline V gene data show CDR1 as LNHDA and CDR2 as SQIVND (reference sequence). Trimming took 5 bases from V and 3 from J, leaving 14 bases between them. CDR3 DNA sequence: TGTGCCAGTAGTTCGGCGGTGGGGTTCAATCAGCCCCAGCATTTT. Its translation is CASSSAVGFNQPQHF.

CDR3 nucleotides: TGTGCCAGCTCACCAGTTGAGTACTTC. Its translation: CASSPVEYF. The chain has TRBV18 and TRBJ2-7, with D hard to call. The CDR3 is made up of 9 amino acids. The germline gives CDR1 KGHSH, CDR2 LQKENI. The ends were cut back, 2 bases at V and 11 bases at J, with 4 bases in the middle.

This rearrangement joins TRBV18 to TRBJ1-2; 9 bases are shared with TRBD1. Germline trimming cut 4 bases from V and 3 bases from J; bases unmatched to any gene: 3. The CDR3 is 14 residues long. Germline CDR1 is KGHSH and CDR2 is LQKENI. The CDR3 nucleotides are TGTGCCAGCTCACTTGACAGGGGGGACTATGGCTACACCTTC. The encoded protein is CASSLDRGDYGYTF. Using reference TRBV18 and TRBJ1-2 for the parts outside the CDR3, the full variable domain is NAGVMQNPRHLVRRRGQEARLRCSPMKGHSHVYWYRQLPEEGLKFMVYLQKENIIDESGMPKERFSAEFPKEGPSILRIQQVVRGDSAAYFCASSLDRGDYGYTFGSGTRLTVV.

J is TRBJ2-7 and V is TRBV7-3; 7 bases are a match to TRBD1. The V gene's germline CDR1 is SGHTA and CDR2 FQGTGA. The CDR3 is 14 residues long. V lost 5 bases and J lost 0; bases outside the gene matches: 4. CDR3 sequence: CASSQTGNSYEQYF. As DNA, the CDR3 is TGTGCCAGCAGCCAGACAGGGAACTCCTACGAGCAGTACTTC.

The CDR3 loop reads CASSLAPEQGLGAFF. CDR3 DNA: TGTGCCAGCAGTTTAGCCCCAGAACAGGGGCTGGGAGCTTTCTTT. This chain links TRBV27 with TRBJ1-1; 7 bases line up with TRBD1. J lost 10 bases, V lost 2 bases, and 13 bases had no gene match. CDR3 size: 15 residues. Germline loops: CDR1 MNHEY, CDR2 SMNVEV (reference sequence).

The gene calls are TRBV11-2 and TRBJ1-4; no reliable D call. V dropped 5 bases and J dropped 4 bases, with 8 bases sitting between them. The CDR3 has 13 residues. CDR1 SGHAT and CDR2 FQNNGV come from the germline V gene. The CDR3 DNA is TGTGCCAGCAGCATTAGTGGTAATGAAAAACTGTTTTTT. It specifies CASSISGNEKLFF.